This passage covers 27 T cell receptor beta chains from one sample sequenced in a study of T cell responses to AZD1222 COVID-19 vaccine. Repertoires were generated with immunoSEQ multiplex PCR, while TCRdb's copy carries only in-frame clones and drops some. The sample has more than 110,000 clones; the top ten hold over 2%. Sequencing used peripheral blood. Source of these receptors: an adult in good health.

The V call is TRBV6-2 or TRBV6-3, the J call TRBJ1-1; TRBD1 matches 7 bases. The germline gives CDR1 MNHEY, CDR2 SVGEGT. The CDR3 totals 15 residues. V lost 4 bases to trimming and J lost 6 bases; unmatched junction nucleotides: 11. The CDR3 sequence: CASSFGTVRRAEAFF. DNA for the CDR3: TGTGCCAGCAGTTTTGGGACAGTTAGGAGGGCTGAAGCTTTCTTT.

The V gene is TRBV19, the J gene TRBJ1-6, with D possibly TRBD1 on 5 matching bases. The CDR3 has 15 residues. From germline, CDR1 is LNHDA and CDR2 SQIVND (reference sequence). The V and J ends lost 6 bases and 5 bases respectively, with 14 bases between them. The CDR3 sequence: CASRRIVRDNSPLHF. CDR3 nucleotide sequence: TGTGCCAGTAGGCGAATAGTCAGGGATAATTCACCCCTCCACTTT. Supplemented by reference TRBV19 and TRBJ1-6, the full variable domain reads DGGITQSPKYLFRKEGQNVTLSCEQNLNHDAMYWYRQDPGQGLRLIYYSQIVNDFQKGDIAEGYSVSREKKESFPLTVTSAQKNPTAFYLCASRRIVRDNSPLHFGNGTRLTVT.

The CDR3 is CASSSGGDGNTIYF. Here the CDR3 DNA reads TGCGCCAGCAGCTCCGGGGGGGACGGAAACACCATATATTTT. The chain employs TRBV4-3 and TRBJ1-3; D might be TRBD1 (5 bases). The CDR3 covers 14 residues. V dropped 5 bases and J dropped 4 bases, with 12 bases sitting between them. CDR1 LGHNA and CDR2 YSLEER come from the germline V gene.

The chain couples TRBV6-5 to TRBJ1-2, with D maybe TRBD1 (6 bases). CDR1 and CDR2 from the germline V gene are MNHEY and SVGAGI. The V gene lost 0 bases and the J gene lost 8 bases, with 16 bases spanning the gap. There are 15 residues in the CDR3. The CDR3 nucleotides are TGTGCCAGCAGTTACTCCCCAGGGGCGCATGGGGGCTACACCTTC. Its protein is CASSYSPGAHGGYTF.

V and J are TRBV12-3 or TRBV12-4 and TRBJ2-4; possible D gene TRBD1, 5 bases. The CDR3 extends over 13 amino acids. Trimming took 6 bases from V and 9 from J, leaving 15 bases between them. The chain's CDR3 is CASSFTGQGIQYF. The CDR3 coding sequence is TGTGCCAGCAGCTTCACTGGCCAGGGCATTCAGTACTTC.

The chain joins TRBV6-5 to TRBJ2-3, with unresolved D. This CDR3 has 15 amino acids. Germline V gene lookup returns CDR1 MNHEY and CDR2 SVGAGI. V was trimmed by 0 bases and J by 2 bases, leaving 9 bases between them. The CDR3 protein is CASSYSGSPTDTQYF. The CDR3 nucleotides are TGTGCCAGCAGTTACTCAGGCAGCCCCACAGATACGCAGTATTTT.

This chain joins TRBV19 and TRBJ2-5, with TRBD1 as a possible D gene (6 bases). The V gene's germline CDR1 is LNHDA and CDR2 SQIVND (reference sequence). Trimming took off 4 bases at V and 1 base at J, with 16 bases between the two ends. The CDR3 has 16 amino acids. CDR3 coding DNA: TGTGCCAGTAGTAACCCGGCCGAAGGGGGCCAAGAGACCCAGTACTTC. Protein product: CASSNPAEGGQETQYF. The full variable domain, with the rest looked up from reference TRBV19 and TRBJ2-5, is DGGITQSPKYLFRKEGQNVTLSCEQNLNHDAMYWYRQDPGQGLRLIYYSQIVNDFQKGDIAEGYSVSREKKESFPLTVTSAQKNPTAFYLCASSNPAEGGQETQYFGPGTRLLVL.

The V and J genes are TRBV5-1 and TRBJ1-2; TRBD1 might be the D (5 bases). Trimming pared 0 bases from V and 2 bases from J, leaving 8 bases between. This CDR3 is 14 amino acids long. In germline, CDR1 is SGHRS, CDR2 YFSETQ. CDR3 protein: CASSLAGGNYGYTF. For the CDR3, the DNA is TGCGCCAGCAGCTTGGCCGGGGGGAACTATGGCTACACCTTC.

The chain joins TRBV18 to TRBJ1-2; TRBD1 aligns across 9 bases. The CDR3 is 15 residues long. The V gene's germline CDR1 is KGHSH and CDR2 LQKENI. V shed 2 bases, J shed 6 bases, and the junction held 7 bases outside the gene matches. CDR3 in amino acids: CASSPVYRDRDGYTF. In DNA, the CDR3 is TGTGCCAGCTCACCAGTCTACCGGGACAGGGATGGCTACACCTTC.

The chain uses TRBV7-2 and TRBJ1-5; the D gene is possibly TRBD1 (6 bases). This CDR3 spans 16 amino acids. Germline CDR1 and CDR2: SGHTA and FQGNSA. Trimming shortened V by 6 bases and J by 4 bases, and 19 bases separated the two germline ends. Written as DNA, the CDR3 is TGTGCCAGCAGTTTTACCCCCGGGACACCGAATCAGCCCCAGCATTTT. Translation: CASSFTPGTPNQPQHF.

Points on this clone: The same CDR3 arises from other DNA sequences in this sample as well. This chain connects TRBV30 to TRBJ2-7, with D hard to call. Trimming removed 0 bases from V and 2 bases from J, with 8 bases in between. The CDR3 loop spans 13 amino acids. Germline CDR1 and CDR2: GTSNPN and SVGIG (reference sequence). Here the CDR3 reads CAWSVGQAYEQYF. CDR3 nucleotide sequence: TGTGCCTGGAGTGTAGGGCAGGCCTACGAGCAGTACTTC.

The chain is built from TRBV9 and TRBJ1-1; D is undetermined. The CDR3 is 13 amino acids. The germline CDR1 and CDR2 sequences are SGDLS and YYNGEE. The germline V and J ends were trimmed by 0 bases and 10 bases, with 13 bases remaining between them. This chain's CDR3 is CASSVDPEGRAFF. Here the CDR3 DNA reads TGTGCCAGCAGCGTAGACCCGGAGGGCCGAGCTTTCTTT.

The J gene is TRBJ1-2, the V gene TRBV6-6; D is possibly TRBD1 (5 bases). The CDR3 totals 16 residues. V shed 0 bases and J shed 8 bases, with 19 bases lying between them. Germline V lookup: CDR1 MNHNY, CDR2 SVGAGI (reference sequence). The CDR3 DNA follows: TGTGCCAGCAGTTACTCGAGGGGAGAACAGAGTAGAGGCTACACCTTC. As protein: CASSYSRGEQSRGYTF.

The chain has TRBV4-3 and TRBJ1-2, with D possibly being TRBD1 (5 bases). Trimming removed 4 bases at V and 6 bases at J, with 18 bases between. This CDR3 is 15 amino acids long. The germline CDR1 and CDR2 sequences are LGHNA and YSLEER. The CDR3 nucleotides read TGCGCCAGCAGCCCCCAGTGGGGGGTCTCAGATGGCTACACCTTC. It specifies CASSPQWGVSDGYTF.

Turning to this clone: This specimen includes other DNA sequences encoding the same CDR3. The chain combines TRBV5-6 with TRBJ2-7; D is unresolved. Trimming shortened V by 4 bases and J by 3 bases, and 8 bases separated the two germline ends. Germline CDR1 is SGHDT and CDR2 is YYEEEE. CDR3 size: 12 residues. The CDR3 DNA sequence: TGTGCCAGCAGCAGTCGACACTACGAGCAGTACTTC. Translation gives CASSSRHYEQYF.

The rearrangement uses TRBV28 and TRBJ1-4; perhaps TRBD1 as D (6 bases). The CDR3 is 13 residues long. Germline CDR1 MDHEN, CDR2 SYDVKM. V was clipped by 7 bases and J by 8 bases, with 14 bases between them. The CDR3: CASTPGAREKLFF. The CDR3 DNA is TGTGCCAGCACCCCAGGGGCGAGGGAAAAACTGTTTTTT.

The rearrangement joins TRBV5-4 to TRBJ1-6; D unresolved. The CDR3 covers 16 residues. CDR1 SGHNT and CDR2 YYREEE come from the germline V gene (reference sequence). V was trimmed by 0 bases and J by 5 bases, leaving 12 bases between them. CDR3 sequence reads: CASSLGSRRDNSPLHF. The DNA of the CDR3 is TGTGCCAGCAGCTTGGGTAGCAGGAGGGATAATTCACCCCTCCACTTT.

The gene calls are TRBV19 and TRBJ2-1; TRBD1 might be the D (6 bases). The CDR3 runs 16 residues. V shed 6 bases and J shed 5 bases, with 20 bases lying between them. CDR1 is LNHDA and CDR2 is SQIVND in the germline V gene (reference sequence). In DNA form, the CDR3 reads TGTGCCAGTAGGGGGGTGCGGACAGAAGTTAACAATGAGCAGTTCTTC. Amino acid sequence: CASRGVRTEVNNEQFF.

This chain connects TRBV3-1 (or the pseudogene TRBV3-2) to TRBJ2-1, with 7 nucleotides matching TRBD2. Unmatched junction bases numbered 3, after V lost 4 bases and J lost 0 bases. Germline V CDR1 and CDR2: LGHDT, YNNKEL (reference sequence). CDR3 length equals 15 residues. The CDR3 sequence: CASSPTGGSYNEQFF. The CDR3 DNA is TGTGCCAGCAGCCCCACGGGGGGCTCCTACAATGAGCAGTTCTTC.

This rearrangement joins TRBV5-5 to TRBJ2-5; D is undetermined. The CDR3 loop spans 13 amino acids. Germline assignment: CDR1 SGHKS and CDR2 YYEKEE (reference sequence). Trimming cost V 0 bases and J 2 bases, with 5 bases left between them. The CDR3 DNA is TGTGCCAGCAGCTTGGGATCACAAGAGACCCAGTACTTC. Translation gives CASSLGSQETQYF.

This chain links TRBV29-1 with TRBJ2-3; D is ambiguous. Per the germline V gene, CDR1 is SQVTM and CDR2 is ANQGSEA. The V end lost 6 bases, the J end lost 4 bases, and 11 bases lay between the germline ends. The CDR3 has 12 residues. CDR3 residues: CSVPPGADTQYF. Written as DNA, the CDR3 is TGCAGCGTGCCCCCGGGCGCAGATACGCAGTATTTT.

This chain connects TRBV5-1 to TRBJ2-7; a weak D match, TRBD1 (6 bases). CDR1 and CDR2 (germline): SGHRS, YFSETQ. Trimming stripped 1 base from V and 5 bases from J, with 10 bases between. The CDR3 extends over 13 amino acids. The DNA of the CDR3 is TGCGCCAGCAGCTTGCAACAGGGCCACGAGCAGTACTTC. Protein product: CASSLQQGHEQYF. Full variable domain (outside the CDR3, taken from reference TRBV5-1 and TRBJ2-7): KAGVTQTPRYLIKTRGQQVTLSCSPISGHRSVSWYQQTPGQGLQFLFEYFSETQRNKGNFPGRFSGRQFSNSRSEMNVSTLELGDSALYLCASSLQQGHEQYFGPGTRLTVT.

V and J are TRBV2 and TRBJ2-7, with TRBD1 matching 8 bases. The germline gives CDR1 SNHLY, CDR2 FYNNEI. Trimming took 7 bases from V and 6 from J; bases not matched to a gene: 11. There are 14 residues in the CDR3. This CDR3 is CASMPDRGSGEQYF. DNA for the CDR3: TGTGCCAGCATGCCTGACAGGGGTTCAGGCGAGCAGTACTTC.

With respect to this clone: At the DNA level, this CDR3 is encoded by other sequences in the same sample as well. V and J are TRBV5-1 and TRBJ1-6; no clear D. The length of the CDR3 is 13 residues. Trimming shortened V by 0 bases and J by 10 bases, and 8 bases separated the two germline ends. The germline gives CDR1 SGHRS, CDR2 YFSETQ. This CDR3 reads CASSLAGRSPLHF. DNA of the CDR3: TGCGCCAGCAGCTTGGCCGGAAGGTCACCCCTCCACTTT. Looking up the rest from reference TRBV5-1 and TRBJ1-6 gives the full variable domain: KAGVTQTPRYLIKTRGQQVTLSCSPISGHRSVSWYQQTPGQGLQFLFEYFSETQRNKGNFPGRFSGRQFSNSRSEMNVSTLELGDSALYLCASSLAGRSPLHFGNGTRLTVT.

As to this clone: This sample includes further DNA sequences coding for the same CDR3. The chain employs TRBV5-1 and TRBJ2-3; D is perhaps TRBD2 (5 bases). The CDR3 totals 14 residues. V lost 0 bases to trimming and J lost 0 bases, with 5 bases between them. Germline CDR1 is SGHRS and CDR2 is YFSETQ. Here the CDR3 DNA reads TGCGCCAGCAGCTTGGGGACTAGCACAGATACGCAGTATTTT. Translating gives CASSLGTSTDTQYF.

The chain joins TRBV30 to TRBJ1-1; 8 nucleotides align to TRBD1. The ends lost 1 base at V and 5 bases at J; junction bases unmatched: 6. CDR3 length: 14 residues. Looked up from germline, CDR1 is GTSNPN and CDR2 is SVGIG (reference sequence). The CDR3 region is CAWSATGGFTEAFF. The CDR3 nucleotides are TGTGCCTGGAGTGCAACAGGGGGATTTACTGAAGCTTTCTTT.

The chain employs TRBV5-1 and TRBJ1-1; possible D gene TRBD1, 5 bases. Looked up from germline, CDR1 is SGHRS and CDR2 is YFSETQ. V lost 2 bases and J 1 base, leaving 9 bases between the germline ends. The CDR3 covers 14 residues. The CDR3 loop is CASSFGTGNTEAFF. DNA of the CDR3: TGCGCCAGCAGCTTCGGTACAGGGAACACTGAAGCTTTCTTT. The variable domain in full, with the rest retrieved from reference TRBV5-1 and TRBJ1-1, is KAGVTQTPRYLIKTRGQQVTLSCSPISGHRSVSWYQQTPGQGLQFLFEYFSETQRNKGNFPGRFSGRQFSNSRSEMNVSTLELGDSALYLCASSFGTGNTEAFFGQGTRLTVV.